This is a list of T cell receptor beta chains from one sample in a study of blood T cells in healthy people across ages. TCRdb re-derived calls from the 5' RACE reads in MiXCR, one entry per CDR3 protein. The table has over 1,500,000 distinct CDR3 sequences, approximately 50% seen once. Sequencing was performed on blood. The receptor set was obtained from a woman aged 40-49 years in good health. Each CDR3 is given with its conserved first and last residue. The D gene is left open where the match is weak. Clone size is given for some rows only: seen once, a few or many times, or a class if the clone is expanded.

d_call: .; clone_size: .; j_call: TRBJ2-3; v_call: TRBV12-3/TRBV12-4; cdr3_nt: TGTGCCAGCAGTCCTTGGGGCCTGTCTAGCACAGATACGCAGTATTTT; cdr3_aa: CASSPWGLSSTDTQYF
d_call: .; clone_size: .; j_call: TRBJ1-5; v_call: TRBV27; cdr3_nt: TGTGCCAGCAGTTTTGCAGGGGAGAATCAGCCCCAGCATTTT; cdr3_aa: CASSFAGENQPQHF
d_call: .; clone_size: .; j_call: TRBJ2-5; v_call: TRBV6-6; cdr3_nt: TGTGCCAGCAGTCTAAAGCGGTCGGGGTCGTCCGTAGAGACCCAGTACTTC; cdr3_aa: CASSLKRSGSSVETQYF
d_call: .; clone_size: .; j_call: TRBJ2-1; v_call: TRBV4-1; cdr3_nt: TGCGCCAGCAGCCAAGGACAGATCCAAGAGACCCAGTTCTTC; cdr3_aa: CASSQGQIQETQFF
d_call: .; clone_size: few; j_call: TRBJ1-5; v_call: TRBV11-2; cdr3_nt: TGTGCCAGCAGCTTACGGGGAGGGGCCACTCGGGATCAGCCCCAGCATTTT; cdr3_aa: CASSLRGGATRDQPQHF
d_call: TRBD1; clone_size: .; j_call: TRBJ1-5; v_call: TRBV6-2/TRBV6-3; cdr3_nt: TGTGCCAGCAGTTACTCGCCCGGGACAGTCAATAGCAATCAGCCCCAGCATTTT; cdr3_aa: CASSYSPGTVNSNQPQHF
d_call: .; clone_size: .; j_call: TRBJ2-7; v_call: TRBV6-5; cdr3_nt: TGTGCCAGCAGTTACCGGTGGGACCAGTACTTC; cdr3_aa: CASSYRWDQYF
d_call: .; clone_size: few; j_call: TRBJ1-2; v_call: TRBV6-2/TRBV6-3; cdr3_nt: TGTGCCAGCAGGGACTACGACTATGGCTACACCTTC; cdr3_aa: CASRDYDYGYTF
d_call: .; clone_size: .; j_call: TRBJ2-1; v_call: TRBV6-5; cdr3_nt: TGTGCCAGCAGTCGTGGGGGCATGCCGACCCAGTTCTTC; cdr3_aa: CASSRGGMPTQFF
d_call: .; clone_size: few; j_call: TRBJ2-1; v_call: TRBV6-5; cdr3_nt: TGTGCCAGCAGTGTTACATTCAACAATGAGCAGTTCTTC; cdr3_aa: CASSVTFNNEQFF
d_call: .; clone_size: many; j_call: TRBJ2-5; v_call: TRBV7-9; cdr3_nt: TGTGCCAGCAGCTTAGAGGGGGATGAGACCCAGTACTTC; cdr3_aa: CASSLEGDETQYF
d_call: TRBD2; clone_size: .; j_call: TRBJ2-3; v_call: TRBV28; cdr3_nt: TGTGCCAGGGGGAACGGGGGGGCAGCAGATACGCAGTATTTT; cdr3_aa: CARGNGGAADTQYF
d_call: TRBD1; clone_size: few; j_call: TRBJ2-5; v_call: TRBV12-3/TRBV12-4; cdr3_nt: TGTGCCAGCAGTTTAGCCGGGACAGGGAACTTTCAAGAGACCCAGTACTTC; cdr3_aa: CASSLAGTGNFQETQYF
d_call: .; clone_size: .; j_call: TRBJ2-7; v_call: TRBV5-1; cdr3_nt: TGCGCCAGCAGCTTGGATTGGGGGGCCACTTACGAGCAGTACTTC; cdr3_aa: CASSLDWGATYEQYF
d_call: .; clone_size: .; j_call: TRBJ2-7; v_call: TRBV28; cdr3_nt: TGTGCCAGCACCGGTGGGGGACAAGAGGCCCAGTACTTC; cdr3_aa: CASTGGGQEAQYF
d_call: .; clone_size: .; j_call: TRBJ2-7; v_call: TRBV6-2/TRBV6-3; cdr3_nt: TGTGCCAGCAGCCCCGGGACATGGGGCTGCGAGCAGTACTTC; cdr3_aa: CASSPGTWGCEQYF
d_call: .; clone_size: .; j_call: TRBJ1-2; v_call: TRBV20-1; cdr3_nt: TGCAGTGCTACCAGAAGGGAGAACTATGGCTACACCTTC; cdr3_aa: CSATRRENYGYTF
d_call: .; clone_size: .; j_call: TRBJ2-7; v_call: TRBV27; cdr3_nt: TGTGCCAGCAGAGAAACCGACAGTTCGGGCGAGCAGTACTTC; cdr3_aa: CASRETDSSGEQYF
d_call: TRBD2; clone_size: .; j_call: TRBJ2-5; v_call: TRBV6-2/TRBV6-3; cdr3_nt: TGTGCCAGCAGTCGACCATCCCTTAGCGGGGGGAAAGAGACCCAGTACTTC; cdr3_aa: CASSRPSLSGGKETQYF
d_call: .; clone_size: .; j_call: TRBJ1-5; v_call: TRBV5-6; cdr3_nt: TGTGCCAGCAGCTTCGGGACCCTGAGCAATCAGCCCCAGCATTTT; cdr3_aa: CASSFGTLSNQPQHF
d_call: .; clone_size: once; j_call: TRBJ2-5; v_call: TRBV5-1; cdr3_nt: TGCGCCAGCAGCGTCCAGGCGGGGACCCAGTACTTC; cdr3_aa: CASSVQAGTQYF
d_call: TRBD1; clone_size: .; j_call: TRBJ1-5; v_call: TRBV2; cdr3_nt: TGTGCCAGCGACAGGGCTGGAAATCAGCCCCAGCATTTT; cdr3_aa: CASDRAGNQPQHF
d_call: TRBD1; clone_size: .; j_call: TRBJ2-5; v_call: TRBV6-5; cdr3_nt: TGTGCCAGCAGCGACAGGGGGGTTTTAACAGAGACCCAGTACTTC; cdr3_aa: CASSDRGVLTETQYF
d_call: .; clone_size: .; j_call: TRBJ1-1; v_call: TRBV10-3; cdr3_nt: TGTGCCATCAGTGAGGAAGCTCCCTACACTGAAGCTTTCTTT; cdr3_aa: CAISEEAPYTEAFF
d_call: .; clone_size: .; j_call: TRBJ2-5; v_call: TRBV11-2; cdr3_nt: TGTGCCAGCAGGTTACAGACAGGGACTAAAGATGAGCAGTACTTC; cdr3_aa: CASRLQTGTKDEQYF
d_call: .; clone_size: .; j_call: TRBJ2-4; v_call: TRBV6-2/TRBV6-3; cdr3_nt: TGTGCCGGCAGTTACGAGGCTATGGGAGGATCTTTAGCCAAAAACATTCAGTACTTC; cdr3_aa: CAGSYEAMGGSLAKNIQYF
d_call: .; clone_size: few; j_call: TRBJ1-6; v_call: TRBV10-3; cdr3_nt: TGTGCCATCAGTAGGGCGGGGCAGGGACCACCCCTCCACTTT; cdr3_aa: CAISRAGQGPPLHF
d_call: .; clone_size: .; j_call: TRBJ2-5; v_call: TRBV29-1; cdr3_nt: TGCAGCGTTGGACTTGCAGCAGAATCCAATGAGCAGTACTTC; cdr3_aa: CSVGLAAESNEQYF
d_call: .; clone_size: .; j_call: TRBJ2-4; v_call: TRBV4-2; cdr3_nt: TGTGCCAGCAGCCAAGGGGAGTGGAGCCCCGGGGTATGCTCCTACGAGCGGTACTTC; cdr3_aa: CASSQGEWSPGVCSYERYF
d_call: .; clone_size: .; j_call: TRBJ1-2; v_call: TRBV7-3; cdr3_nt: TGTGCCAGCAGCTTGGAGGGAGCCTCTTTCTATGGCTACACCTTC; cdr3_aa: CASSLEGASFYGYTF
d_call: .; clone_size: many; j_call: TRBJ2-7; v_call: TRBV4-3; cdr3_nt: TGCGCCAGCAGCCAAGGGTTGGGGAACGAGCAGTACTTC; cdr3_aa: CASSQGLGNEQYF
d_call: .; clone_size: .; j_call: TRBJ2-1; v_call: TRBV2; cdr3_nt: TGTGCCAGCACTGCAGGGCGGTCCAATGAGCAGTTCTTC; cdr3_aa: CASTAGRSNEQFF